This T cell receptor (beta chain) was captured in a study of blood T cell repertoires in COVID-19. Study overall: There were acute and convalescent COVID-19 samples, and they came from the United States, Italy and Spain. PBMCs, B-cell-depleted T cells, or T cells were the source of the cDNA or gDNA that made up the material.

Libraries were prepared by immunoSEQ multiplex PCR; TCRdb keeps only in-frame clonotypes and omits some of them. The sample lists about 270,000 clones, around 89% seen once, with 3% in the top ten. The length of the CDR3 is 15 residues. V lost 6 bases to trimming and J lost 0 bases, with 11 bases between them. Germline assignment: CDR1 MNHEY and CDR2 SVGAGI. The TCR sequence derives from a woman aged 50 to 65 who had recovered from COVID-19. The sample taken for sequencing was PBMCs or T cells enriched from blood (not recorded which). The chain employs TRBV6-5 and TRBJ1-4, with D possibly matching TRBD1 (6 bases). The CDR3 coding sequence is TGTGCCAGCAGCCGGGGGGCTGCAACTAATGAAAAACTGTTTTTT. Translating it yields CASSRGAATNEKLFF.